The 19 T cell receptor beta chains listed next were all sequenced from one sample in a study of cytotoxic CD8 clonotypes in ibrutinib-treated CLL (dated by TCRdb to about 2021). Library preparation used the immunoSEQ multiplex PCR assay. TCRdb provides this immuneACCESS table in a form limited to in-frame rearrangements. Some clones are lacking; in checked studies, under half of them reflect an unresolved V gene, and why the rest are absent is not known. The sample table shows under 30,000 clones, and 57% are seen once. The ten biggest clones cover about 5.4% of the sample. The specimen comprised PBMCs, sampled before ibrutinib treatment. The receptors stem from a human donor with chronic lymphocytic leukemia.

This clone occurred a few times. The chain recombines TRBV19 with TRBJ1-2; 9 nucleotides line up with TRBD1. CDR3 size: 17 residues. The germline gives CDR1 LNHDA, CDR2 SQIVND (reference sequence). The V segment lost 2 bases and the J segment 4 bases; nucleotides outside the gene matches: 11. The CDR3 sequence is CASSISTGGAKAYGYTF. CDR3 DNA sequence: TGTGCCAGTAGTATATCTACAGGGGGCGCGAAAGCCTATGGCTACACCTTC.

CDR3 protein: CASSRGTDSSYNSPLHF. Written as DNA, the CDR3 is TGTGCCAGCAGCCGAGGGACGGATAGCTCCTATAATTCACCCCTCCACTTT. This chain connects TRBV7-9 to TRBJ1-6; D is perhaps TRBD1 (5 bases). The CDR3 extends over 17 amino acids. Trimming left V 5 bases short and J 0 bases short, with 14 bases between. Germline V gene lookup returns CDR1 SEHNR and CDR2 FQNEAQ (reference sequence). Complete variable domain (other parts from reference TRBV7-9 and TRBJ1-6): DTGVSQNPRHKITKRGQNVTFRCDPISEHNRLYWYRQTLGQGPEFLTYFQNEAQLEKSRLLSDRFSAERPKGSFSTLEIQRTEQGDSAMYLCASSRGTDSSYNSPLHFGNGTRLTVT.

This clone was detected only once. The chain is built from TRBV6-5 and TRBJ1-5; 8 bases fit TRBD1. With 4 bases clipped from V and 5 bases from J, the junction kept 7 bases outside the gene matches. CDR1 MNHEY and CDR2 SVGAGI come from the germline V gene. CDR3 length equals 15 residues. As DNA, the CDR3 is TGTGCCAGCAGTTTCGGCAGGGGGCTGTATCAGCCCCAGCATTTT. Encoded protein: CASSFGRGLYQPQHF.

This clone was seen more than once but under ten times. V and J are TRBV5-5 and TRBJ1-1; 7 nucleotides match TRBD1. The V and J ends lost 0 bases and 4 bases, in that order; junction bases with no gene match: 0. This CDR3 is built from 13 residues. Germline V gene sequence: CDR1 SGHKS, CDR2 YYEKEE (reference sequence). In nucleotides, the CDR3 is TGTGCCAGCAGCTTGGGGACAGGCACTGAAGCTTTCTTT. Translation: CASSLGTGTEAFF.

This clone was seen once. The chain uses TRBV29-1 and TRBJ2-1; TRBD2 agrees at 11 bases. Trimming at V came to 1 base and at J to 8 bases, leaving 7 bases not matched to a gene. The CDR3 spans 15 residues. Germline V gives CDR1 SQVTM, CDR2 ANQGSEA. The CDR3 region is CSVEGHSGRVDEQFF. CDR3 nucleotides: TGCAGCGTTGAAGGTCATAGCGGGAGGGTCGATGAGCAGTTCTTC.

The gene calls are TRBV19 and TRBJ2-4; D unresolved. Germline CDR1 reads LNHDA; CDR2 reads SQIVND (reference sequence). V was shortened by 2 bases and J by 5 bases, with 7 bases between the two germline ends. This CDR3 is 13 amino acids long. The CDR3 coding sequence is TGTGCCAGTAGTATACAGGCCCAAAACATTCAGTACTTC. This encodes CASSIQAQNIQYF.

The rearrangement joins TRBV6-6 to TRBJ2-7; perhaps TRBD2 as D (6 bases). The CDR3 runs to 16 residues. Per germline, CDR1 MNHNY and CDR2 SVGAGI (reference sequence). The V end was cut by 5 bases, the J end by 2 bases, with 19 bases between. The DNA of the CDR3 is TGTGCCAGCAGTCAACTACGGGGGAAGGGGACCTACGAGCAGTACTTC. Translating gives CASSQLRGKGTYEQYF.

This chain joins TRBV10-3 and TRBJ1-3; perhaps TRBD1 as D (6 bases). Germline-derived CDR1 and CDR2 are ENHRY and SYGVKD. The V end lost 7 bases, the J end lost 1 base, and 11 bases lay between the germline ends. The CDR3 loop spans 14 amino acids. The CDR3 sequence: CAIKVQGSGNTIYF. The CDR3 nucleotides read TGTGCCATCAAGGTACAGGGTTCTGGAAACACCATATATTTT.

The gene calls are TRBV15 and TRBJ1-1; 8 bases agree with TRBD1. V gave up 5 bases and J gave up 6 bases; unmatched junction bases: 8. CDR1 and CDR2 (germline): LNHNV, YYDKDF (reference sequence). The CDR3 totals 14 residues. The chain's CDR3 is CATSETGEWAEAFF. The CDR3 bases are TGTGCCACCAGCGAGACAGGGGAGTGGGCTGAAGCTTTCTTT.

The gene calls are TRBV11-3 and TRBJ2-7; the D gene is possibly TRBD1 (5 bases). Germline CDR1 is SGHNT and CDR2 is YENEEA. CDR3 size: 11 residues. The germline V and J ends were trimmed by 5 bases and 7 bases, with 9 bases remaining between them. The CDR3 coding sequence is TGTGCCAGCAGCCCCCGACAGGAGCAGTACTTC. Translating gives CASSPRQEQYF.

The V gene is TRBV5-1, the J gene TRBJ2-5, with 10 bases that match TRBD2. The germline V gene encodes CDR1 SGHRS and CDR2 YFSETQ. The CDR3 has 16 amino acids. With 7 bases clipped from V and 2 bases from J, the junction kept 11 bases outside the gene matches. The CDR3 coding sequence is TGCGCCAGCGGGCGGGTAGCGGGGGGCCCTCAAGAGACCCAGTACTTC. Protein sequence: CASGRVAGGPQETQYF.

This chain uses TRBV2 with TRBJ2-7; 8 nucleotides agree with TRBD1. The CDR3 is 13 residues long. Trimming took 6 bases from V and 3 from J; bases not matched to a gene: 4. Germline V gene lookup returns CDR1 SNHLY and CDR2 FYNNEI. The CDR3 coding sequence is TGTGCCAGCAGCGGACAGGGCTTCTACGAGCAGTACTTC. This codes for CASSGQGFYEQYF.

V usage is TRBV10-2 and J usage is TRBJ1-2; the match to TRBD1 covers 8 bases. Per germline, CDR1 WSHSY and CDR2 SAAADI. J lost 4 bases, V lost 0 bases, and 10 bases had no gene match. The CDR3 has 17 residues. The CDR3 loop is CASSESTPGRGLYGYTF. The CDR3 nucleotides are TGCGCCAGCAGTGAGTCGACTCCTGGCAGGGGGCTCTATGGCTACACCTTC.

The J gene is TRBJ2-3, the V gene TRBV5-1, with 10 bases aligning to TRBD2. Germline loops: CDR1 SGHRS, CDR2 YFSETQ. The CDR3 has 15 residues. V trimming: 5 bases; J trimming: 1 base; junction bases outside the gene matches: 4. CDR3: CASRKAGGRTDTQYF. Written as DNA, the CDR3 is TGCGCCAGCAGGAAAGCGGGAGGGCGCACAGATACGCAGTATTTT.

The chain carries TRBV9 and TRBJ1-1; weak D call: TRBD1 (5 bases). Trimming took 1 base from V and 1 from J, leaving 11 bases between them. The CDR3 runs 15 residues. Looked up from germline, CDR1 is SGDLS and CDR2 is YYNGEE. The DNA for the CDR3 is TGTGCCAGCAGCGTACGGGACGGGACGAACACTGAAGCTTTCTTT. Translating gives CASSVRDGTNTEAFF.

The V and J genes are TRBV7-2 and TRBJ1-4, with 9 bases fitting TRBD1. V lost 4 bases, J lost 6 bases, and 6 bases stayed unmatched. The CDR3 has 15 residues. Per the germline V gene, CDR1 is SGHTA and CDR2 is FQGNSA. CDR3 region: CASSSNRGQHEKLFF. In DNA, the CDR3 is TGTGCCAGCAGCTCTAACAGGGGGCAGCATGAAAAACTGTTTTTT.

This clone was seen a few times. This chain connects TRBV7-2 to TRBJ1-1; D is unclear. The V and J ends lost 3 bases and 1 base respectively, with 9 bases between them. Germline lookup yields CDR1 SGHTA and CDR2 FQGNSA. There are 14 residues in the CDR3. DNA of the CDR3: TGTGCCAGCAGCTTTTTCCACTGGAACACTGAAGCTTTCTTT. It encodes CASSFFHWNTEAFF. Together with reference TRBV7-2 and TRBJ1-1, the CDR3 gives the full variable domain: GAGVSQSPSNKVTEKGKDVELRCDPISGHTALYWYRQSLGQGLEFLIYFQGNSAPDKSGLPSDRFSAERTGGSVSTLTIQRTQQEDSAVYLCASSFFHWNTEAFFGQGTRLTVV.

This chain connects TRBV9 to TRBJ2-3; TRBD2 matches 8 bases. The CDR3 spans 14 residues. Germline CDR1 is SGDLS and CDR2 is YYNGEE. V lost 6 bases to trimming and J lost 3 bases; unmatched junction nucleotides: 6. This chain's CDR3 is CASTQREWTDTQYF. CDR3 nucleotide sequence: TGTGCCAGCACTCAGCGGGAGTGGACAGATACGCAGTATTTT.

The J gene is TRBJ2-2, the V gene TRBV6-1; D possibly corresponds to TRBD1 (6 bases). Trimming pared 8 bases from V and 0 bases from J, leaving 13 bases between. CDR1 is MNHNS, CDR2 SASEGT, per germline. The CDR3 consists of 15 residues. This chain's CDR3 is CASGGHSANTGELFF. CDR3 DNA: TGTGCCAGCGGGGGACATTCCGCGAACACCGGGGAGCTGTTTTTT.